This TCR beta chain was captured by sequencing in a study of OX40 agonist ivuxolimab in advanced cancers. Looking at the study overall: A diagnosis of hepatocellular carcinoma, melanoma, renal cell or head and neck cancer was present in dose-escalation patients. Study-wide results and limits: CD4+ and CD8+ blood T cells expanded clonally by week 6 at 0.1 to 3.0 mg/kg.

The CDR3 runs to 14 residues. V trimming: 5 bases; J trimming: 4 bases; junction bases outside the gene matches: 7. In germline, CDR1 is LNHDA, CDR2 SQIVND (reference sequence). Clones were sequenced by immunoSEQ multiplex PCR, and TCRdb holds only the in-frame ones, with some missing. Among 65,000 to 90,000 clones listed, approximately 91% were seen once. Blood sampling was done at baseline, cycle 4 day 1, and cycle 7 day 1. Worth noting for this clone: Its specificity is not known.

The sequence was obtained from an adult with an advanced solid tumor such as melanoma, head and neck, liver or kidney cancer. The source was CD4+ or CD8+ T cells sorted from blood, collected in a trial of the OX40 agonist ivuxolimab. The rearrangement links TRBV19 to TRBJ1-1, with TRBD1 identical over 7 bases. The CDR3 bases are TGTGCCAGTAGTCTGACAGGGCTGGGCACTGAAGCTTTCTTT. Protein product: CASSLTGLGTEAFF. The full variable domain, completed using reference TRBV19 and TRBJ1-1, is DGGITQSPKYLFRKEGQNVTLSCEQNLNHDAMYWYRQDPGQGLRLIYYSQIVNDFQKGDIAEGYSVSREKKESFPLTVTSAQKNPTAFYLCASSLTGLGTEAFFGQGTRLTVV.